A selection of T cell receptor beta chains follows, all from one sample in a study of T cells in tumors after PD-1 blockade. TCRdb keeps only in-frame clones here, not all; method: immunoSEQ multiplex PCR. Of 14,000 to 15,000 clones detected, more than 65% appear once; the ten largest clones hold about 22%. The sequenced sample was PBMCs, obtained after anti-PD-1 treatment. The source of these receptors is a human donor with basal cell carcinoma. Both conserved end residues are part of each CDR3. D genes are given only for firm matches. The size entry is marked missing in some rows and otherwise reads once, few, many or a size class.

J gene: TRBJ2-5; clone size: NA; D gene: NA; CDR3 length: 13; V gene: TRBV13; CDR3 DNA: TGTGCCAGCAGCTTAGAGGCCCAAGAGACCCAGTACTTC; CDR3 protein: CASSLEAQETQYF
J gene: TRBJ1-2; clone size: NA; D gene: TRBD1; CDR3 length: 18; V gene: TRBV5-4; CDR3 DNA: TGTGCCAGCAGCTTGACCCGATTGGATATTCAGGGGGTGCGTGGCTACACCTTC; CDR3 protein: CASSLTRLDIQGVRGYTF
J gene: TRBJ2-1; clone size: NA; D gene: TRBD2; CDR3 length: 19; V gene: TRBV2; CDR3 DNA: TGTCCCTGCTGTTATGGGTGGGCGGGGGTGGGGAGCTCCTACAATGAGCAGTTCTTC; CDR3 protein: CPCCYGWAGVGSSYNEQFF
J gene: TRBJ1-2; clone size: NA; D gene: TRBD1; CDR3 length: 15; V gene: TRBV7-2; CDR3 DNA: TGTGCCAGCAGCTTAGCGCAGGGGGCCCGATATGGCTACACCTTC; CDR3 protein: CASSLAQGARYGYTF
J gene: TRBJ1-2; clone size: NA; D gene: NA; CDR3 length: 13; V gene: TRBV6-6; CDR3 DNA: TGTGCCAGCACTATACAGGGTAACTATGGCTACACCTTC; CDR3 protein: CASTIQGNYGYTF
J gene: TRBJ2-1; clone size: NA; D gene: TRBD2; CDR3 length: 15; V gene: TRBV9; CDR3 DNA: TGTGCCAGCAGCGCACTAGCGGGAGATAACAATGAGCAGTTCTTC; CDR3 protein: CASSALAGDNNEQFF
J gene: TRBJ2-7; clone size: NA; D gene: NA; CDR3 length: 13; V gene: TRBV18; CDR3 DNA: TGTGCCAGCTCACCAGGAGACGAATACGAGCAGTACTTC; CDR3 protein: CASSPGDEYEQYF
J gene: TRBJ2-5; clone size: NA; D gene: NA; CDR3 length: 13; V gene: TRBV2; CDR3 DNA: TGTGCCAGAACGGACCCGTCCCAAGAGACCCAGTACTTC; CDR3 protein: CARTDPSQETQYF
J gene: TRBJ2-3; clone size: NA; D gene: NA; CDR3 length: 17; V gene: TRBV24-1; CDR3 DNA: TGTGCCACCCAAGTGGTGGAGGGAGTGAGGGGCACAGATACGCAGTATTTT; CDR3 protein: CATQVVEGVRGTDTQYF
J gene: TRBJ2-3; clone size: NA; D gene: TRBD2; CDR3 length: 17; V gene: TRBV2; CDR3 DNA: TGTGCCAGCAGTGATGGGGGGACTAGCGGGGGCACAGATACGCAGTATTTT; CDR3 protein: CASSDGGTSGGTDTQYF
J gene: TRBJ2-6; clone size: NA; D gene: TRBD1; CDR3 length: 17; V gene: TRBV10-3; CDR3 DNA: TGTGCCATCAGACCGGGACAGGGAAACTCTGGGGCCAACGTCCTGACTTTC; CDR3 protein: CAIRPGQGNSGANVLTF
J gene: TRBJ2-3; clone size: NA; D gene: NA; CDR3 length: 14; V gene: TRBV6-2/TRBV6-3; CDR3 DNA: TGTGCCAGCAGTTACTCGGAGGCCGCAGATACGCAGTATTTT; CDR3 protein: CASSYSEAADTQYF
J gene: TRBJ2-5; clone size: NA; D gene: NA; CDR3 length: 13; V gene: TRBV5-1; CDR3 DNA: TGCGCCAGCAGCTTACCTGCACAAGAGACCCAGTACTTC; CDR3 protein: CASSLPAQETQYF
J gene: TRBJ2-1; clone size: once; D gene: TRBD2; CDR3 length: 15; V gene: TRBV6-4; CDR3 DNA: TGTGCCAGCAGTTCACTAGCGGGAGCTTACAATGGGCAGTTCTTC; CDR3 protein: CASSSLAGAYNGQFF
J gene: TRBJ1-1; clone size: NA; D gene: TRBD1; CDR3 length: 14; V gene: TRBV18; CDR3 DNA: TGTGCCAGCTCACCCTTTACAGGGGGCGCGGAAGCTTTCTTT; CDR3 protein: CASSPFTGGAEAFF
J gene: TRBJ2-2; clone size: NA; D gene: TRBD2; CDR3 length: 16; V gene: TRBV7-9; CDR3 DNA: TGTGCCAGCAGCTTAGGTAGCGGGAGCAACACCGGGGAGCTGTTTTTT; CDR3 protein: CASSLGSGSNTGELFF
J gene: TRBJ1-1; clone size: NA; D gene: TRBD1; CDR3 length: 14; V gene: TRBV7-9; CDR3 DNA: TGTGCCAGCAGAACCGGACAGGGCCAACTTGAAGCTTTCTTT; CDR3 protein: CASRTGQGQLEAFF
J gene: TRBJ2-5; clone size: NA; D gene: NA; CDR3 length: 14; V gene: TRBV18; CDR3 DNA: TGTGCCAGCTCACCCCCAGGGGTACAAGAGACCCAGTACTTC; CDR3 protein: CASSPPGVQETQYF
J gene: TRBJ1-2; clone size: NA; D gene: TRBD1; CDR3 length: 13; V gene: TRBV5-5; CDR3 DNA: TGTGCCAGCAGCGGGGACAGTCCCTATGGCTACACCTTC; CDR3 protein: CASSGDSPYGYTF
J gene: TRBJ2-1; clone size: NA; D gene: TRBD2; CDR3 length: 17; V gene: TRBV13; CDR3 DNA: TGTGCCAGCAGCCGCGACTCGGGACTAGCGGGACACAATGAGCAGTTCTTC; CDR3 protein: CASSRDSGLAGHNEQFF
J gene: TRBJ2-3; clone size: NA; D gene: NA; CDR3 length: 15; V gene: TRBV15; CDR3 DNA: TGTGCCACCAGCAGAGAGGCCCAACTCACAGATACGCAGTATTTT; CDR3 protein: CATSREAQLTDTQYF
J gene: TRBJ1-4; clone size: once; D gene: NA; CDR3 length: 17; V gene: TRBV18; CDR3 DNA: TGTGCCAGCTCACCCCCGGCAGGGGCCCCCAGAGGGGGAAAACTGTTTTTT; CDR3 protein: CASSPPAGAPRGGKLFF
J gene: TRBJ2-3; clone size: NA; D gene: NA; CDR3 length: 14; V gene: TRBV7-9; CDR3 DNA: TGTGCCAGCAGAGTCGGGGAAAACACAGATACGCAGTATTTT; CDR3 protein: CASRVGENTDTQYF
J gene: TRBJ2-2; clone size: NA; D gene: TRBD1; CDR3 length: 16; V gene: TRBV4-2; CDR3 DNA: TGTGCCAGCAGCGAATCTAACAGGGGAGTGGCCGGGGAGCTGTTTTTT; CDR3 protein: CASSESNRGVAGELFF
J gene: TRBJ2-1; clone size: NA; D gene: TRBD2; CDR3 length: 16; V gene: TRBV7-3; CDR3 DNA: TGTGCCAGCAGCTTAGGGACTAGCGGGGGTTTGGGTGAGCAGTTCTTC; CDR3 protein: CASSLGTSGGLGEQFF
J gene: TRBJ1-4; clone size: NA; D gene: NA; CDR3 length: 18; V gene: TRBV4-3; CDR3 DNA: TGCGCCAGCAGCCAAGAATTCGGGCAGGGTGGGGTTAATGAAAAACTGTTTTTT; CDR3 protein: CASSQEFGQGGVNEKLFF
J gene: TRBJ2-3; clone size: NA; D gene: TRBD2; CDR3 length: 14; V gene: TRBV29-1; CDR3 DNA: TGCAGCGTTTATGGACTAGCGGGAGCAGATACGCAGTATTTT; CDR3 protein: CSVYGLAGADTQYF
J gene: TRBJ2-7; clone size: NA; D gene: TRBD2; CDR3 length: 15; V gene: TRBV3-1/TRBV3-2; CDR3 DNA: TGTGCCAGCAGCTCCCGAAGCGGGAGCTCCAACGAGCAGTACTTC; CDR3 protein: CASSSRSGSSNEQYF
J gene: TRBJ2-3; clone size: NA; D gene: TRBD1; CDR3 length: 14; V gene: TRBV9; CDR3 DNA: TGTGCCAGCAGCGTAGCTGACAGGGGAGATACGCAGTATTTT; CDR3 protein: CASSVADRGDTQYF